Following are 29 T cell receptor beta chains from one sample sequenced in a study of cytomegalovirus exposure and HLA in healthy donors. Here immunoSEQ multiplex PCR was the method, and the copy in TCRdb shows in-frame clones only, minus some. The sample has roughly 200,000 clones, around nine tenths seen once. Sequencing used PBMCs. The source is a man aged 25 to 40 in good health and CMV-seropositive.

Only one count was recorded for this clone. This rearrangement joins TRBV4-1 to TRBJ1-4; unclear D gene. V lost 0 bases to trimming and J lost 6 bases, with 17 bases between them. The V gene's germline CDR1 is MGHRA and CDR2 YSYEKL. The CDR3 extends over 17 amino acids. This CDR3 is CASSQESGGREDEKLFF. In DNA form, the CDR3 reads TGCGCCAGCAGCCAAGAATCAGGCGGCCGGGAGGATGAAAAACTGTTTTTT.

The chain joins TRBV7-6 to TRBJ1-6; 7 bases agree with TRBD1. Looked up from germline, CDR1 is SGHVS and CDR2 is FNYEAQ. This CDR3 region has 14 residues. J gave up 9 bases and V 5 bases, and 7 bases lay outside the gene matches. CDR3 sequence: CASSTTGIGSPLHF. As DNA, the CDR3 is TGTGCCAGCAGCACGACAGGGATTGGTTCACCCCTCCACTTT.

The CDR3 DNA is TGTGCCAGCAGTTACCCGGGACAGGGGCCTGATCAGCCCCAGCATTTT. This gives the protein CASSYPGQGPDQPQHF. The chain employs TRBV6-5 and TRBJ1-5, with 10 nucleotides matching TRBD1. Germline trimming cut 2 bases from V and 5 bases from J; bases unmatched to any gene: 6. Looked up from germline, CDR1 is MNHEY and CDR2 is SVGAGI. The CDR3 length is 16 residues.

There are a few counts of this clone. The rearrangement joins TRBV4-3 to TRBJ1-2, with D unclear. CDR1 is LGHNA and CDR2 is YSLEER in the germline V gene. This CDR3 is built from 14 residues. The ends were cut back, 1 base at V and 6 bases at J, with 12 bases in the middle. The CDR3 coding sequence is TGCGCCAGCAGCCAAGGCGTGGCGAAAGATGGCTACACCTTC. Protein: CASSQGVAKDGYTF.

J is TRBJ2-3 and V is TRBV11-2; unclear D gene. Germline V gene sequence: CDR1 SGHAT, CDR2 FQNNGV. The CDR3 sequence is 14 residues long. The V end was cut by 3 bases, the J end by 2 bases, with 9 bases between. CDR3 loop: CASSFVIYTDTQYF. CDR3 nucleotide sequence: TGTGCCAGCAGCTTCGTGATTTACACAGATACGCAGTATTTT.

The J gene is TRBJ1-1, the V gene TRBV28; 9 nucleotides match TRBD1. This CDR3 contains 15 residues. V was clipped by 5 bases and J by 1 base; unmatched bases: 5. Per germline, CDR1 MDHEN and CDR2 SYDVKM. The CDR3 DNA is TGTGCCAGCAGTCCTTACAGGGGGCAGAACACTGAAGCTTTCTTT. Protein product: CASSPYRGQNTEAFF. The variable domain in full, completed from reference TRBV28 and TRBJ1-1, reads DVKVTQSSRYLVKRTGEKVFLECVQDMDHENMFWYRQDPGLGLRLIYFSYDVKMKEKGDIPEGYSVSREKKERFSLILESASTNQTSMYLCASSPYRGQNTEAFFGQGTRLTVV.

The chain couples TRBV6-5 to TRBJ1-1; a weak D match, TRBD1 (5 bases). Between the trimmed V and J ends, which lost 2 bases and 5 bases, there was a span of 9 bases. CDR1 MNHEY and CDR2 SVGAGI come from the germline V gene. The CDR3 is made up of 13 amino acids. CDR3 sequence reads: CASSYMGGTEAFF. The CDR3 coding sequence is TGTGCCAGCAGTTACATGGGGGGAACTGAAGCTTTCTTT.

The chain couples TRBV19 to TRBJ2-5, with D perhaps matching TRBD1 or TRBD2 (6 bases each). CDR1 and CDR2 from the germline V gene are LNHDA and SQIVND (reference sequence). The CDR3 contains 13 residues. Trimming took off 10 bases at V and 6 bases at J, with 18 bases between the two ends. In nucleotides, the CDR3 is TGTGCCACCACGCGGGATGGGGGGCAGACCCAGTACTTC. Translating gives CATTRDGGQTQYF.

The chain links TRBV28 to TRBJ2-7; 9 bases are shared with TRBD1. From germline, CDR1 is MDHEN and CDR2 SYDVKM. The length of the CDR3 is 15 residues. With V trimmed by 5 bases and J by 4 bases, 9 bases remained unmatched. This CDR3 reads CASSTPGTGMYEQYF. In DNA, the CDR3 is TGTGCCAGCAGTACACCCGGGACAGGGATGTACGAGCAGTACTTC.

As concerns this clone: The sample has other DNA sequences that encode this CDR3 too. V usage is TRBV5-6 and J usage is TRBJ2-3; 9 nucleotides line up with TRBD2. The CDR3 is 15 residues long. Per germline, CDR1 SGHDT and CDR2 YYEEEE. Unmatched junction bases numbered 1, after V lost 0 bases and J lost 2 bases. Here the CDR3 reads CASSLGLADTDTQYF. In nucleotides, the CDR3 is TGTGCCAGCAGCTTGGGACTAGCGGACACAGATACGCAGTATTTT.

V and J are TRBV9 and TRBJ1-1; TRBD1 might be the D (5 bases). From germline, CDR1 is SGDLS and CDR2 YYNGEE. V dropped 2 bases and J dropped 4 bases, with 12 bases sitting between them. The CDR3 extends over 14 amino acids. The CDR3 DNA sequence: TGTGCCAGCAGCGTCGACAGATATCCCACTGAAGCTTTCTTT. This codes for CASSVDRYPTEAFF.

This chain links TRBV4-1 with TRBJ2-5; 7 bases map to TRBD1. CDR3 length: 15 residues. Germline trimming cut 3 bases from V and 3 bases from J; bases unmatched to any gene: 7. The germline CDR1 and CDR2 sequences are MGHRA and YSYEKL. CDR3 bases: TGCGCCAGCAGCCAGAACCCGGGACAGAAAGAGACCCAGTACTTC. Its protein is CASSQNPGQKETQYF.

This clone was observed a few times. The chain uses TRBV6-1 and TRBJ1-5; 9 bases fit TRBD1. The junction had 9 bases not matched to a gene; V was cut back by 5 bases and J by 7 bases. The CDR3 length is 15 residues. Germline loops: CDR1 MNHNS, CDR2 SASEGT. CDR3 in amino acids: CASSTPGTGLQPQHF. CDR3 DNA: TGTGCCAGCAGTACCCCCGGGACAGGGCTACAGCCCCAGCATTTT.

The rearrangement joins TRBV7-8 to TRBJ2-1, with 11 bases fitting TRBD2. The junction had 10 bases not matched to a gene; V was cut back by 5 bases and J by 7 bases. CDR3 length: 16 residues. Germline assignment: CDR1 SGHVS and CDR2 FQNEAQ. The CDR3 DNA reads as TGTGCCAGCAGCGCTCCCGGGACTAGCGGAATTAATGAGCAGTTCTTC. It is translated as CASSAPGTSGINEQFF. Full variable domain (missing parts from reference TRBV7-8 and TRBJ2-1): GAGVSQSPRYKVAKRGQDVALRCDPISGHVSLFWYQQALGQGPEFLTYFQNEAQLDKSGLPSDRFFAERPEGSVSTLKIQRTQQEDSAVYLCASSAPGTSGINEQFFGPGTRLTVL.

The V gene is TRBV28, the J gene TRBJ2-5; possibly TRBD1 for D (6 bases). The CDR3 has 14 residues. Germline CDR1 is MDHEN and CDR2 is SYDVKM. V was shortened by 3 bases and J by 1 base, with 9 bases between the two germline ends. CDR3: CASSFIGGQETQYF. The CDR3, as DNA: TGTGCCAGCAGTTTTATAGGGGGCCAAGAGACCCAGTACTTC. Looking up the rest from reference TRBV28 and TRBJ2-5 gives the full variable domain: DVKVTQSSRYLVKRTGEKVFLECVQDMDHENMFWYRQDPGLGLRLIYFSYDVKMKEKGDIPEGYSVSREKKERFSLILESASTNQTSMYLCASSFIGGQETQYFGPGTRLLVL.

The V gene is TRBV19, the J gene TRBJ1-2; D perhaps matches TRBD1 (5 bases). Germline-derived CDR1 and CDR2 are LNHDA and SQIVND (reference sequence). The V end was cut by 4 bases, the J end by 5 bases, with 20 bases between. The CDR3 loop spans 16 amino acids. The DNA for the CDR3 is TGTGCCAGTAGTACCCCTGGGGGGTGGTTCTGGTATGGCTACACCTTC. The encoded protein is CASSTPGGWFWYGYTF.

This sequence joins TRBV5-1 and TRBJ1-5, with 10 bases fitting TRBD1. CDR1 SGHRS and CDR2 YFSETQ come from the germline V gene. With 4 bases clipped from V and 2 bases from J, the junction kept 3 bases outside the gene matches. The CDR3 totals 15 residues. CDR3 nucleotides: TGCGCCAGCAGCCAGACAGGGGGCGGCAATCAGCCCCAGCATTTT. Encoded protein: CASSQTGGGNQPQHF.

The chain combines TRBV14 with TRBJ2-7, with D maybe TRBD1 (8 bases). The CDR3 loop spans 16 amino acids. Trimming cost V 0 bases and J 7 bases, with 19 bases left between them. Germline loops: CDR1 SGHDN, CDR2 FVKESK. The CDR3: CASSQESGTGNIEQYF. The CDR3 region has the DNA TGTGCCAGCAGCCAAGAAAGCGGGACAGGCAATATAGAGCAGTACTTC. The full variable domain, its missing parts supplied by reference TRBV14 and TRBJ2-7, is EAGVTQFPSHSVIEKGQTVTLRCDPISGHDNLYWYRRVMGKEIKFLLHFVKESKQDESGMPNNRFLAERTGGTYSTLKVQPAELEDSGVYFCASSQESGTGNIEQYFGPGTRLTVT.

The chain uses TRBV4-3 and TRBJ2-6; a possible D gene is TRBD1 (6 bases). Germline loops: CDR1 LGHNA, CDR2 YSLEER. Trimming removed 1 base at V and 4 bases at J, with 20 bases between. The CDR3 runs 19 residues. This CDR3 reads CASSQAARAGESGANVLTF. CDR3 coding DNA: TGCGCCAGCAGCCAAGCTGCTCGGGCAGGGGAGTCCGGGGCCAACGTCCTGACTTTC.

This chain uses TRBV7-9 with TRBJ2-1; TRBD2 matches at 8 bases. The CDR3 is made up of 14 amino acids. Germline loops: CDR1 SEHNR, CDR2 FQNEAQ (reference sequence). Trimming cost V 9 bases and J 0 bases; bases outside gene matches: 4. In DNA form, the CDR3 reads TGTGCCAGTCAGGGGACTAGCTCCTACAATGAGCAGTTCTTC. Its protein product is CASQGTSSYNEQFF.

This chain links TRBV27 with TRBJ2-5, with D perhaps TRBD1 (5 bases). CDR1 and CDR2 from the germline V gene are MNHEY and SMNVEV (reference sequence). This CDR3 is built from 16 residues. V lost 2 bases and J lost 5, with 18 bases in between. CDR3 nucleotide sequence: TGTGCCAGCAGTTTAAGGTGGCAGGGATACAGGGAGACCCAGTACTTC. Protein product: CASSLRWQGYRETQYF.

The chain combines TRBV5-1 with TRBJ2-3; tentatively, D is TRBD1 (6 bases). Trimming stripped 0 bases from V and 3 bases from J, with 11 bases between. The CDR3 is 15 residues long. The germline gives CDR1 SGHRS, CDR2 YFSETQ. The chain's CDR3 is CASSLAAGVTDTQYF. The CDR3 region has the DNA TGCGCCAGCAGCTTGGCGGCAGGGGTTACAGATACGCAGTATTTT.

In its sample, this clone was seen a few times. The chain carries TRBV10-2 and TRBJ2-2, with 10 bases aligning to TRBD2. Germline-derived CDR1 and CDR2 are WSHSY and SAAADI. The CDR3 covers 15 residues. With 4 bases clipped from V and 6 bases from J, the junction kept 5 bases outside the gene matches. CDR3 loop: CASSVLAGVPGELFF. For the CDR3, the DNA is TGCGCCAGCAGTGTGCTAGCGGGGGTTCCCGGGGAGCTGTTTTTT.

The CDR3 DNA is TGTGCCAGCAGCTCTCTGCCGACAGGGAAAACTGAAGCTTTCTTT. Its translation is CASSSLPTGKTEAFF. The J gene is TRBJ1-1, the V gene TRBV7-8, with TRBD1 matching over 7 bases. Per the germline V gene, CDR1 is SGHVS and CDR2 is FQNEAQ. CDR3 length: 15 residues. The J segment lost 5 bases and the V segment lost 4 bases, leaving 10 bases of the junction unmatched. Supplemented by reference TRBV7-8 and TRBJ1-1, the full variable domain reads GAGVSQSPRYKVAKRGQDVALRCDPISGHVSLFWYQQALGQGPEFLTYFQNEAQLDKSGLPSDRFFAERPEGSVSTLKIQRTQQEDSAVYLCASSSLPTGKTEAFFGQGTRLTVV.

The V and J genes are TRBV7-3 and TRBJ1-1; no definite D call. Germline V gives CDR1 SGHTA, CDR2 FQGTGA. Between the trimmed V and J ends, which lost 2 bases and 1 base, there was a span of 11 bases. This CDR3 is 15 amino acids long. CDR3 DNA sequence: TGTGCCAGCAGCTTAGATGGCTTAACGAACACTGAAGCTTTCTTT. Amino acid sequence: CASSLDGLTNTEAFF.

The genes are TRBV27 and TRBJ1-2; 8 bases match TRBD1. CDR3 size: 16 residues. Germline CDR1 is MNHEY and CDR2 is SMNVEV (reference sequence). V was clipped by 5 bases and J by 2 bases; unmatched bases: 10. DNA of the CDR3: TGTGCCAGCAGTACACGACAGGGGTGGAACAACTATGGCTACACCTTC. Its translation is CASSTRQGWNNYGYTF.

This sequence joins TRBV25-1 and TRBJ2-3, with D uncertain. Germline V CDR1 and CDR2: MGHDK, SYGVNS. The germline V and J ends were trimmed by 5 bases and 1 base, with 7 bases remaining between them. The length of the CDR3 is 13 residues. The CDR3 loop reads CASSLPGTDTQYF. DNA for the CDR3: TGTGCCAGCAGTCTTCCGGGCACAGATACGCAGTATTTT.

V and J are TRBV4-3 and TRBJ1-2, with D possibly matching TRBD1 (6 bases). The V end was cut by 1 base, the J end by 8 bases, with 17 bases between. CDR3 length equals 15 residues. Germline CDR1 and CDR2: LGHNA and YSLEER. For the CDR3, the DNA is TGCGCCAGCAGCCAAGTACCAGGGGACGTTGGAGGCTACACCTTC. Protein sequence: CASSQVPGDVGGYTF.

In DNA form, the CDR3 reads TGTGCCAGCAGCCAAGTGACTGGCGGGAGCGGGTCCCACGAGCAGTACTTC. It codes for CASSQVTGGSGSHEQYF. The genes are TRBV4-2 and TRBJ2-7, with TRBD2 matching 7 bases. V was pared by 1 base and J by 5 bases, with 14 bases of the junction left unmatched. From germline, CDR1 is LGHNA and CDR2 YNFKEQ. The CDR3 is made up of 17 amino acids.